One and the same sample provided the 9 T cell receptor beta chains below, sequenced in a study of shared clonotypes between healthy human individuals (dated by TCRdb to the early 2020s). CD8 naive samples were obtained by positive selection for CCR7 among CD45RO-negative cells, yielding a CD45RA+CCR7+ population from which TemRA cells were excluded. The library was prepared using the immunoSEQ multiplex PCR assay. TCRdb stores this immuneACCESS table with in-frame sequences only. Part of the clones is absent; in the studies checked, under half of the shortfall reflects unresolved V genes, and no reason is known for the rest. The sample table lists about 610,000 clones, approximately 96% of them with a count of one. About 0.12% of the sample is taken by the ten largest. The sample comprised naive CD8+ T cells sorted from blood. The label giving this sample's cell subset or site can be read as: CD45RA+CCR7+. These receptor sequences come from a woman in her twenties or thirties in good health.

This sequence joins TRBV28 and TRBJ2-7; 8 bases are a match to TRBD2. This CDR3 is 14 amino acids long. The V segment lost 9 bases and the J segment 2 bases; nucleotides outside the gene matches: 9. Germline CDR1 and CDR2: MDHEN and SYDVKM. CDR3 coding DNA: TGTGCCAGTCTAGCGGGTGGGGGAACCTACGAGCAGTACTTC. The encoded protein is CASLAGGGTYEQYF.

The chain recombines TRBV7-9 with TRBJ1-5, with a possible D match to TRBD1 (5 bases). The CDR3 consists of 14 residues. The germline gives CDR1 SEHNR, CDR2 FQNEAQ (reference sequence). The V end was cut by 3 bases, the J end by 6 bases, with 12 bases between. CDR3 sequence reads: CASSFSQGVQPQHF. CDR3 nucleotides: TGTGCCAGCAGCTTCAGTCAGGGAGTTCAGCCCCAGCATTTT.

This clone was seen a single time. The V and J genes are TRBV19 and TRBJ2-7, with 7 bases lining up with TRBD1. With V trimmed by 1 base and J by 1 base, 10 bases remained unmatched. The CDR3 covers 17 residues. In germline, CDR1 is LNHDA, CDR2 SQIVND (reference sequence). The CDR3 spells CASSIVGDRVTSYEQYF. The CDR3 nucleotides read TGTGCCAGTAGTATAGTTGGCGACAGGGTCACATCCTACGAGCAGTACTTC.

The chain carries TRBV28 and TRBJ2-5, with D uncertain. The J call is uncertain, as TRBJ2-7 better fits the DNA end. The length of the CDR3 is 16 residues. Per the germline V gene, CDR1 is MDHEN and CDR2 is SYDVKM. The CDR3 bases are TGTGCCAGCAGGCCAGTCTCGGTAGGGCCCCCCTACGAGCAGTACTTC. It codes for CASRPVSVGPPYEQYF.

The rearrangement uses TRBV29-1 and TRBJ2-1; 10 bases are a match to TRBD2. This CDR3 region has 16 residues. Germline V lookup: CDR1 SQVTM, CDR2 ANQGSEA. V was pared by 0 bases and J by 0 bases, with 2 bases of the junction left unmatched. This chain's CDR3 is CSVEEASGSSYNEQFF. In DNA form, the CDR3 reads TGCAGCGTTGAAGAGGCTAGCGGGAGCTCCTACAATGAGCAGTTCTTC.

This sequence joins TRBV19 and TRBJ2-7; 9 positions agree with TRBD1. The junction had 6 bases not matched to a gene; V was cut back by 6 bases and J by 0 bases. The CDR3 extends over 15 amino acids. Germline CDR1 and CDR2: LNHDA and SQIVND (reference sequence). CDR3 nucleotides: TGTGCCAGTAGCGCTACAGGGGGCGGCTCCTACGAGCAGTACTTC. Translated, it gives CASSATGGGSYEQYF.

The V and J genes are TRBV7-3 and TRBJ2-3, with TRBD1 matching over 11 bases. Losses at the gene ends were 6 bases for V and 0 bases for J; bases not matched to a gene: 20. The CDR3 runs 21 residues. Per the germline V gene, CDR1 is SGHTA and CDR2 is FQGTGA. CDR3 loop: CASRQYPGQGDLFGSTDTQYF. DNA of the CDR3: TGTGCCAGCAGGCAGTACCCGGGACAGGGGGATCTGTTTGGCAGCACAGATACGCAGTATTTT.

This chain uses TRBV6-5 with TRBJ2-5; TRBD2 might be the D (5 bases). The CDR3 loop spans 12 amino acids. Germline assignment: CDR1 MNHEY and CDR2 SVGAGI. Trimming stripped 4 bases from V and 13 bases from J, with 16 bases between. CDR3 sequence (DNA): TGTGCCAGCAGTTGTTATAGGTTACGGGGGTACTTC. Translation: CASSCYRLRGYF.

The rearrangement links TRBV10-3 to TRBJ2-5; tentative D call: TRBD1 (6 bases). The CDR3 spans 13 residues. Germline CDR1 ENHRY, CDR2 SYGVKD. With 6 bases removed from V and 1 base from J, the gap between germline ends came to 9 bases. Written as DNA, the CDR3 is TGTGCCATCAGGGACAGCTCCCAAGAGACCCAGTACTTC. Its translation: CAIRDSSQETQYF.